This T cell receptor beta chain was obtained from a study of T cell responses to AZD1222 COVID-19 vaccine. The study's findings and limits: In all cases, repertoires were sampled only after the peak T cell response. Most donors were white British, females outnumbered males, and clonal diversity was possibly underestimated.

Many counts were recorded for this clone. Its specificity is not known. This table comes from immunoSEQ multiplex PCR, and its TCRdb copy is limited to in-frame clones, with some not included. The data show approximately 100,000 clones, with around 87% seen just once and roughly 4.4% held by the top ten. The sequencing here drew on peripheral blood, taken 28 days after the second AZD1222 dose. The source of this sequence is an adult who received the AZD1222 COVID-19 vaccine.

CDR3 sequence: CASGKMGINTEAFF. CDR3 bases: TGTGCCAGTGGAAAGATGGGGATCAACACTGAAGCTTTCTTT. This chain connects TRBV19 to TRBJ1-1, with no clear D. Germline V gene data show CDR1 as LNHDA and CDR2 as SQIVND (reference sequence). V lost 8 bases to trimming and J lost 2 bases, with 15 bases between them. The length of the CDR3 is 14 residues. The full variable domain, rest sourced from reference TRBV19 and TRBJ1-1, is DGGITQSPKYLFRKEGQNVTLSCEQNLNHDAMYWYRQDPGQGLRLIYYSQIVNDFQKGDIAEGYSVSREKKESFPLTVTSAQKNPTAFYLCASGKMGINTEAFFGQGTRLTVV.